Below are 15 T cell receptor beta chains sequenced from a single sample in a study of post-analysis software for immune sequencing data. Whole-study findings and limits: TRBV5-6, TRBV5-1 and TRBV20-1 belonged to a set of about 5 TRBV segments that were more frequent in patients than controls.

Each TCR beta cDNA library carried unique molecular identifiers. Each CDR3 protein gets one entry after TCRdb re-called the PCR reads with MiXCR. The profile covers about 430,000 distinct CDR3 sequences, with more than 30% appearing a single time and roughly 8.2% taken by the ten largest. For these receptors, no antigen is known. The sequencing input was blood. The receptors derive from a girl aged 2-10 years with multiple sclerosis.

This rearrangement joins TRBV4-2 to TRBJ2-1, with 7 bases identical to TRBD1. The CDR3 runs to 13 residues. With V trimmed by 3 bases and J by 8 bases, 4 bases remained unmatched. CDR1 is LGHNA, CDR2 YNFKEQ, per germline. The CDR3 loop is CASSHLQGDEQFF. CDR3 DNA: TGTGCCAGCAGCCATCTCCAGGGGGATGAGCAGTTCTTC.

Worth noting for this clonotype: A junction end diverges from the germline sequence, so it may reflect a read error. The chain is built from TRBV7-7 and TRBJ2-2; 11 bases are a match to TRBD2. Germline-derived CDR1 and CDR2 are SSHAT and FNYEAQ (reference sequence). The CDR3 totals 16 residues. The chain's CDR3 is CASSLGTSGDTGELFF. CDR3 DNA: TGTGCTAGCAGCTTAGGGACTAGCGGCGACACCGGGGAGCTGTTTTTT.

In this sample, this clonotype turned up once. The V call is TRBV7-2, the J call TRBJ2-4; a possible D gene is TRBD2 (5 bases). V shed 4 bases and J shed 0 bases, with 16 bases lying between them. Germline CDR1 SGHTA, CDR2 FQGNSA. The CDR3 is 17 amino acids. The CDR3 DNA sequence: TGTGCCAGCAGCTCCCCGGGATCCGGGCTAGCCAAAAACATTCAGTACTTC. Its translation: CASSSPGSGLAKNIQYF.

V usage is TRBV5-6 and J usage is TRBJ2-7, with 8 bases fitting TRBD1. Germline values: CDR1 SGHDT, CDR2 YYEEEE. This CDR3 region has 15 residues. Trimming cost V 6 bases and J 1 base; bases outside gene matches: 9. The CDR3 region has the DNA TGTGCCAGCACCTCCGGTGACAGGGGATCCTACGAGCAGTACTTC. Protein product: CASTSGDRGSYEQYF. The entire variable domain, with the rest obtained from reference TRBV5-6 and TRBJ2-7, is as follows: DAGVTQSPTHLIKTRGQQVTLRCSPKSGHDTVSWYQQALGQGPQFIFQYYEEEERQRGNFPDRFSGHQFPNYSSELNVNALLLGDSALYLCASTSGDRGSYEQYFGPGTRLTVT.

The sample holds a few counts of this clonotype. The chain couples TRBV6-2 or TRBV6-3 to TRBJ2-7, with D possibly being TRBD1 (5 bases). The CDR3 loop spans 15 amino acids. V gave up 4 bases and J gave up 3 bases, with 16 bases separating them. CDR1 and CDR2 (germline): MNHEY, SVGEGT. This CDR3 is CASSSRRGRGYEQYF. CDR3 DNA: TGTGCCAGCAGTTCCCGAAGGGGTCGTGGCTACGAGCAGTACTTC.

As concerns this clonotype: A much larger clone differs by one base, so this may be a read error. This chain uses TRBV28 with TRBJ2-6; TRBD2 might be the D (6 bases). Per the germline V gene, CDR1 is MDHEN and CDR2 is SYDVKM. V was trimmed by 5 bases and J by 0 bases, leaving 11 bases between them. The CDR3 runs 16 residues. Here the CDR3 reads CASSDGRYSGANVLTF. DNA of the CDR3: TGTGCCAGCAGTGACGGGAGATACTCTGGGGCCAACGTCCTGACTTTC.

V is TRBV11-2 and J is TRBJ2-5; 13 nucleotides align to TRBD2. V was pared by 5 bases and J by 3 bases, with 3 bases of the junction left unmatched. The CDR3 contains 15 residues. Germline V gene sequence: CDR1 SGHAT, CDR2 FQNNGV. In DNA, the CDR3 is TGTGCCAGCAGCGCCGGACTAGCGGGAGAAGAGACCCAGTACTTC. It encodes CASSAGLAGEETQYF. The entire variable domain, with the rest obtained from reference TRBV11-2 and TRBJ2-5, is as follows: EAGVAQSPRYKIIEKRQSVAFWCNPISGHATLYWYQQILGQGPKLLIQFQNNGVVDDSQLPKDRFSAERLKGVDSTLKIQPAKLEDSAVYLCASSAGLAGEETQYFGPGTRLLVL.

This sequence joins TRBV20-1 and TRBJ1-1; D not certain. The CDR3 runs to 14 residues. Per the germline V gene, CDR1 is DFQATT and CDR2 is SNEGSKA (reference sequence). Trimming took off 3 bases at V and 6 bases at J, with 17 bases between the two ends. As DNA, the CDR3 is TGCAGTGCTAGCCCAGACACGATACCCCCTGAAGCTTTCTTT. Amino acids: CSASPDTIPPEAFF.

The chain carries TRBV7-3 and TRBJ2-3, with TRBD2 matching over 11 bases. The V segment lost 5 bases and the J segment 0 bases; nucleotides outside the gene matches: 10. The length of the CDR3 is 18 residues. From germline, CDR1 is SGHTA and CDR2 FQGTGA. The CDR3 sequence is CASSPTSGGVSSTDTQYF. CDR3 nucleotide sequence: TGTGCCAGCAGCCCCACTAGCGGGGGAGTTTCTAGCACAGATACGCAGTATTTT.

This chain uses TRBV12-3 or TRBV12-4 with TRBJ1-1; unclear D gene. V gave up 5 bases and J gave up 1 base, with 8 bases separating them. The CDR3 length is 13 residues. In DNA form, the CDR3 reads TGTGCCAGCAGTCTTTATAGGAACACTGAAGCTTTCTTT. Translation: CASSLYRNTEAFF.

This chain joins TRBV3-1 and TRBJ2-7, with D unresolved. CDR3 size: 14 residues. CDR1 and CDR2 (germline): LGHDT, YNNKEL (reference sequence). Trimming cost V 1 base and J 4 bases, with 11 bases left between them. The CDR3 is CASSQAWQQYEQYF. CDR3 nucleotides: TGTGCCAGCAGCCAAGCGTGGCAGCAATACGAGCAGTACTTC.

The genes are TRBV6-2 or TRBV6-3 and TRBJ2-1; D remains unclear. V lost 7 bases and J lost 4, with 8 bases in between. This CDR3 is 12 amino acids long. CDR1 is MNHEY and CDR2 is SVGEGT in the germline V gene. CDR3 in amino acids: CASMTPYNEQFF. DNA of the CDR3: TGTGCCAGCATGACTCCGTACAATGAGCAGTTCTTC.

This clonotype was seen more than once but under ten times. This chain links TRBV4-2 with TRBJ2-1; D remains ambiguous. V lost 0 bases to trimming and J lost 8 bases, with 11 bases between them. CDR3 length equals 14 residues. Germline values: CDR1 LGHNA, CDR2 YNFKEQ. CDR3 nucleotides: TGTGCCAGCAGCCAAGATATCAACTTGGATGAGCAGTTCTTC. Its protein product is CASSQDINLDEQFF.

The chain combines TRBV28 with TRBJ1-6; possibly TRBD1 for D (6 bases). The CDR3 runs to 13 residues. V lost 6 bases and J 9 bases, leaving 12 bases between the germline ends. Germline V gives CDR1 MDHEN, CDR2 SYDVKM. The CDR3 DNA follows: TGTGCCAGCAGACAGGGCCTGTCTTCACCCCTCCACTTT. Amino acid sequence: CASRQGLSSPLHF. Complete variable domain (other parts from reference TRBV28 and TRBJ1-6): DVKVTQSSRYLVKRTGEKVFLECVQDMDHENMFWYRQDPGLGLRLIYFSYDVKMKEKGDIPEGYSVSREKKERFSLILESASTNQTSMYLCASRQGLSSPLHFGNGTRLTVT.

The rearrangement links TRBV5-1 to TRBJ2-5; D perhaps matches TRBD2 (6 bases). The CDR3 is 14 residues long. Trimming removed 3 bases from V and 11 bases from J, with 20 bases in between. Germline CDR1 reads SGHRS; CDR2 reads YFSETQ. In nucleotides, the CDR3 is TGCGCCAGCAGCTCGGGACCGGCGTCGGGGGAGCAGTACTTC. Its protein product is CASSSGPASGEQYF. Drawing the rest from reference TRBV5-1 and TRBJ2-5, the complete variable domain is KAGVTQTPRYLIKTRGQQVTLSCSPISGHRSVSWYQQTPGQGLQFLFEYFSETQRNKGNFPGRFSGRQFSNSRSEMNVSTLELGDSALYLCASSSGPASGEQYFGPGTRLLVL.